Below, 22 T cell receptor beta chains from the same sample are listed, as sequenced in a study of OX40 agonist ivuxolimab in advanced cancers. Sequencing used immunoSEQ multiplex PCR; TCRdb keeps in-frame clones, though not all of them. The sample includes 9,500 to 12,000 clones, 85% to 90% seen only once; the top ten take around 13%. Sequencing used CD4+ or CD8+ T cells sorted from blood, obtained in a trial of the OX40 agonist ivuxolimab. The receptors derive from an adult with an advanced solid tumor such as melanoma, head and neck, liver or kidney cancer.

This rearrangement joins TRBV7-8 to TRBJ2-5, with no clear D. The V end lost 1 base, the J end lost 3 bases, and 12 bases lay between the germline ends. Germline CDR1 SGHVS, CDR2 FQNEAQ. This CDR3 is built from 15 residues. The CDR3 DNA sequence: TGTGCCAGCAGCTTAGAAGTTAGGCTAAAAGAGACCCAGTACTTC. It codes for CASSLEVRLKETQYF. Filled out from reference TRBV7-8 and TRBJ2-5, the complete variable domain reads GAGVSQSPRYKVAKRGQDVALRCDPISGHVSLFWYQQALGQGPEFLTYFQNEAQLDKSGLPSDRFFAERPEGSVSTLKIQRTQQEDSAVYLCASSLEVRLKETQYFGPGTRLLVL.

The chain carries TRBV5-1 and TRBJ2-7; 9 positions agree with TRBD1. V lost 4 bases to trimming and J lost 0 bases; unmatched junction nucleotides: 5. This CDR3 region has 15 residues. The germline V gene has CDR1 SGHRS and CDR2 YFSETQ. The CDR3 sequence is CASSGGQGLSYEQYF. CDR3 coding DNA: TGCGCCAGCAGCGGGGGACAGGGACTCTCCTACGAGCAGTACTTC.

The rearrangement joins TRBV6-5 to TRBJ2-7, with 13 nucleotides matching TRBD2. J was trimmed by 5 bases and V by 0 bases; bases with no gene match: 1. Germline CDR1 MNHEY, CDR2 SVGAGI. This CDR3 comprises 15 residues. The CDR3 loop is CASSYSGLAGDEQYF. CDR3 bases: TGTGCCAGCAGTTACTCTGGACTAGCGGGGGACGAGCAGTACTTC.

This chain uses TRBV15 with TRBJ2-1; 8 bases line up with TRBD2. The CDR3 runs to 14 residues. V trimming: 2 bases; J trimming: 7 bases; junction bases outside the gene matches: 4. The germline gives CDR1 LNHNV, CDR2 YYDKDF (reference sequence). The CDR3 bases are TGTGCCACCAGCAGACGCCGGGGGGGGAATGAGCAGTTCTTC. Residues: CATSRRRGGNEQFF.

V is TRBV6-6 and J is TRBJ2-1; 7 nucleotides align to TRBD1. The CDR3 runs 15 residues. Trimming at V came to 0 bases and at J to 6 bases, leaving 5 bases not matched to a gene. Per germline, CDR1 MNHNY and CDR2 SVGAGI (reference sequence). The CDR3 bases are TGTGCCAGCAGTTACTCGAGGCCAGGGGGCAATGAGCAGTTCTTC. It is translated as CASSYSRPGGNEQFF.

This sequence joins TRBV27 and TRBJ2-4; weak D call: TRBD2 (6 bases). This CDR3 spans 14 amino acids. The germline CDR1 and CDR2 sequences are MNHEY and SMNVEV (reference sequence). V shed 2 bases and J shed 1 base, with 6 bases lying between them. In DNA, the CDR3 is TGTGCCAGCAGTTTAGCGGGGGCCAAAAACATTCAGTACTTC. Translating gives CASSLAGAKNIQYF.

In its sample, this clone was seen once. In nucleotides, the CDR3 is TGTGCCAGTAGTACCCACGGGGCGGCTGTTAATGAAAAACTGTTTTTT. Translating gives CASSTHGAAVNEKLFF. V and J are TRBV19 and TRBJ1-4, with D tentatively TRBD1 (5 bases). Germline CDR1 reads LNHDA; CDR2 reads SQIVND (reference sequence). The CDR3 runs 16 residues. V lost 4 bases to trimming and J lost 4 bases, with 16 bases between them.

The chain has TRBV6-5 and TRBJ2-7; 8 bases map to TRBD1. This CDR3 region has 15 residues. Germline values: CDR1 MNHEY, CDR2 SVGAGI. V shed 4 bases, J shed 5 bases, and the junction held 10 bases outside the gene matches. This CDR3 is CASSSTGTGADEQYF. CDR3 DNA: TGTGCCAGCAGTTCGACCGGGACAGGAGCCGACGAGCAGTACTTC.

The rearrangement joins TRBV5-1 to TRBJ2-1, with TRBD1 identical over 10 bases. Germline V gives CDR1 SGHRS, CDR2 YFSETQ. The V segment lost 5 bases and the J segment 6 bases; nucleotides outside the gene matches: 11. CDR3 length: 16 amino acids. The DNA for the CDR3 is TGCGCCAGCAGACGCACGGGACAGGGGATGTTCAATGAGCAGTTCTTC. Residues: CASRRTGQGMFNEQFF.

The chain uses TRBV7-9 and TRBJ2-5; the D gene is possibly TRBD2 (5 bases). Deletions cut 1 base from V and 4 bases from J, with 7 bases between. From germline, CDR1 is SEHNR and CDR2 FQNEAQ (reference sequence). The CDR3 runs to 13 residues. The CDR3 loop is CASSLVTRETQYF. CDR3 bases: TGTGCCAGCAGCTTAGTTACTAGAGAGACCCAGTACTTC.

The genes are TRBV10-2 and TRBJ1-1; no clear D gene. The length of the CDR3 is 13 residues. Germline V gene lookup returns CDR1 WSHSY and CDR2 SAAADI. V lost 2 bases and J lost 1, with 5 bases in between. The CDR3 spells CASSEGPNTEAFF. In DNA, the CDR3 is TGCGCCAGCAGTGAGGGCCCGAACACTGAAGCTTTCTTT.

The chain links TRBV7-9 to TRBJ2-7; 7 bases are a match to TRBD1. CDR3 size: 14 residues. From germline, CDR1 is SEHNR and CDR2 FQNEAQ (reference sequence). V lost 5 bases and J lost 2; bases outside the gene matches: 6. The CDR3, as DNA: TGTGCCAGCAGCACCGACAGGGCGGCCTACGAGCAGTACTTC. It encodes CASSTDRAAYEQYF.

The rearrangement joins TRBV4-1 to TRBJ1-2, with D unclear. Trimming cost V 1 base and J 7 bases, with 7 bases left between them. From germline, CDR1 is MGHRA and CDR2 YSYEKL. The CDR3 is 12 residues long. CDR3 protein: CASSQGGSGYTF. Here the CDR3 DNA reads TGCGCCAGCAGCCAAGGGGGTTCTGGCTACACCTTC.

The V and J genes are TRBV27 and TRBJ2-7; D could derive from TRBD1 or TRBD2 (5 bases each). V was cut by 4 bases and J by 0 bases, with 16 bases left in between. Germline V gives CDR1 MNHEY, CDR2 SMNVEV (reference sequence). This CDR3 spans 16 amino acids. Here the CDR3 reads CASSSALGRSSYEQYF. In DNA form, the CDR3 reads TGTGCCAGCAGTTCAGCTCTGGGACGGAGCTCCTACGAGCAGTACTTC.

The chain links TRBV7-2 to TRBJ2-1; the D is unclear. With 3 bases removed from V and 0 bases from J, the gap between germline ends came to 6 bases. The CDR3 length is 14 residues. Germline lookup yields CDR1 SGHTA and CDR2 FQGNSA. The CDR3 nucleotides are TGTGCCAGCAGCTTTTCCAGCTCCTACAATGAGCAGTTCTTC. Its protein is CASSFSSSYNEQFF.

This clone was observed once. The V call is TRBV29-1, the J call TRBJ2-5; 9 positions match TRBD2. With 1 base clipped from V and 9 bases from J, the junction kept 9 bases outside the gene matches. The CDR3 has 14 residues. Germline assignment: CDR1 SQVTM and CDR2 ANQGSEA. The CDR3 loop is CSVEVSGGLEAQYF. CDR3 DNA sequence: TGCAGCGTTGAAGTCAGCGGGGGGCTGGAGGCCCAGTACTTC.

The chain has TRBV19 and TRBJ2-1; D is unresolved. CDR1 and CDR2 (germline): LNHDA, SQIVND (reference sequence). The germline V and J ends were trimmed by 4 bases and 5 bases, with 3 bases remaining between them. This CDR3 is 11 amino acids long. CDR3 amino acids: CASSNHNEQFF. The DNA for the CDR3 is TGTGCCAGTAGTAATCACAATGAGCAGTTCTTC.

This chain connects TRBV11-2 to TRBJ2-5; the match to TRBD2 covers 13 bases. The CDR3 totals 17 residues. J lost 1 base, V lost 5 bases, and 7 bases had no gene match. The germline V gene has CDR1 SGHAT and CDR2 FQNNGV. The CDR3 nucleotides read TGTGCCAGCAGCCCGGGACGGACTAGCGGGGGCCAAGAGACCCAGTACTTC. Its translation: CASSPGRTSGGQETQYF.

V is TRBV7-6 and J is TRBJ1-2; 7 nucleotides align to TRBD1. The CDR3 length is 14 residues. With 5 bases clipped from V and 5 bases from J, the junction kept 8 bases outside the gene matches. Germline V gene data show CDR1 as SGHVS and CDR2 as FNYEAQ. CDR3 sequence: CASSLRGGGYGYTF. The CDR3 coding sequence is TGTGCCAGCAGCCTCAGGGGGGGCGGGTATGGCTACACCTTC.

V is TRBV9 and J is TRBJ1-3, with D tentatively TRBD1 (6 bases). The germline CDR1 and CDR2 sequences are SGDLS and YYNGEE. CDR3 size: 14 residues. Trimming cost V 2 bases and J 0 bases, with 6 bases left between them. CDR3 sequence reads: CASSVDSSGNTIYF. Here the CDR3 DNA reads TGTGCCAGCAGCGTGGACAGCTCTGGAAACACCATATATTTT.

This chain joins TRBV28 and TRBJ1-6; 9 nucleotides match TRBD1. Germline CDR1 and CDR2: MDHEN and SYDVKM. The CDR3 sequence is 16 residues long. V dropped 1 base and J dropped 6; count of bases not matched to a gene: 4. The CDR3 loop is CASSLSQGASNSPLHF. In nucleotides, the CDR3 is TGTGCCAGCAGTTTATCACAGGGGGCGAGTAATTCACCCCTCCACTTT.

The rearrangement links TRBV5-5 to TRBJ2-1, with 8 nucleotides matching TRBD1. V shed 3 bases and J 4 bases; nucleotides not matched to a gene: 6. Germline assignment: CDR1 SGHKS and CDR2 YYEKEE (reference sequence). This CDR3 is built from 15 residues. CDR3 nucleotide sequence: TGTGCCAGCAGCTGGGTGACAGGGGAATACAATGAGCAGTTCTTC. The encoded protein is CASSWVTGEYNEQFF.